This entry lists 24 T cell receptor beta chains sequenced from one sample in a study of lymphopenia after photon versus proton radiotherapy. This table comes from immunoSEQ multiplex PCR, and its TCRdb copy is limited to in-frame clones, with some not included. The sample has about 29,000 clones; 80% to 90% are singletons. The sample was peripheral blood, taken from a patient treated with proton-based radiotherapy. These receptors all stem from a woman in her fifties or sixties with cholangiocarcinoma. Some clones in this sample may be carry-over from other donors' samples.

The CDR3 DNA follows: TGTGCCAGCAGTTACGCCGGGACGGGTAATGAAAAACTGTTTTTT. It translates to CASSYAGTGNEKLFF. The chain combines TRBV6-6 with TRBJ1-4, with D possibly TRBD1 on 5 matching bases. In germline, CDR1 is MNHNY, CDR2 SVGAGI (reference sequence). Trimming cost V 2 bases and J 4 bases, with 11 bases left between them. The CDR3 spans 15 residues.

V gene TRBV15 combines with J gene TRBJ1-3, with D perhaps matching TRBD1 (5 bases). CDR3 length equals 13 residues. In germline, CDR1 is LNHNV, CDR2 YYDKDF (reference sequence). Between the trimmed V and J ends, which lost 9 bases and 4 bases, there was a span of 13 bases. The CDR3 here is CATRQRGGNTIYF. CDR3 coding DNA: TGTGCCACAAGACAGCGCGGAGGAAACACCATATATTTT.

This clone is medium-sized within its sample. The CDR3 protein is CASSETSGGWYTGELFF. CDR3 coding DNA: TGTGCCAGCAGTGAGACTAGCGGGGGGTGGTACACCGGGGAGCTGTTTTTT. V usage is TRBV6-1 and J usage is TRBJ2-2; TRBD2 matches 13 bases. V dropped 3 bases and J dropped 3; count of bases not matched to a gene: 4. The germline CDR1 and CDR2 sequences are MNHNS and SASEGT. CDR3 length equals 17 residues.

The V and J genes are TRBV5-8 and TRBJ1-5; tentatively, D is TRBD1 (5 bases). Looked up from germline, CDR1 is SGHTS and CDR2 is YDEGEE. The CDR3 is made up of 16 amino acids. V was pared by 3 bases and J by 6 bases, with 19 bases between. CDR3 coding DNA: TGTGCCAGCAGCTCCTACTTGACAGTGAGAGGTCAGCCCCAGCATTTT. Translated: CASSSYLTVRGQPQHF.

The chain uses TRBV5-1 and TRBJ1-6, with 9 bases aligning to TRBD1. The germline CDR1 and CDR2 sequences are SGHRS and YFSETQ. This CDR3 comprises 15 residues. V was clipped by 0 bases and J by 9 bases; unmatched bases: 4. CDR3 protein: CASSLGPGQGSPLHF. As DNA, the CDR3 is TGCGCCAGCAGCTTGGGGCCGGGACAGGGTTCACCCCTCCACTTT.

The chain has TRBV13 and TRBJ1-4; no reliable D call. V was pared by 2 bases and J by 2 bases, with 9 bases between. The CDR3 has 15 amino acids. Looked up from germline, CDR1 is PRHDT and CDR2 is FYEKMQ (reference sequence). Here the CDR3 reads CASSLFRGTNEKLFF. The CDR3 DNA is TGTGCCAGCAGCTTATTTCGCGGCACTAATGAAAAACTGTTTTTT. Full variable domain (remainder filled in from reference TRBV13 and TRBJ1-4): AAGVIQSPRHLIKEKRETATLKCYPIPRHDTVYWYQQGPGQDPQFLISFYEKMQSDKGSIPDRFSAQQFSDYHSELNMSSLELGDSALYFCASSLFRGTNEKLFFGSGTQLSVL.

The J gene is TRBJ2-3, the V gene TRBV7-6; perhaps TRBD1 as D (6 bases). This CDR3 comprises 16 residues. CDR1 and CDR2 from the germline V gene are SGHVS and FNYEAQ. V lost 3 bases to trimming and J lost 2 bases, with 15 bases between them. The CDR3, as DNA: TGTGCCAGCAGCTTCCAGACAGGAGCGATCACAGATACGCAGTATTTT. It encodes CASSFQTGAITDTQYF.

The gene calls are TRBV5-8 and TRBJ1-2; D might be TRBD1 (5 bases). The CDR3 is 14 amino acids. Germline CDR1 SGHTS, CDR2 YDEGEE. With 1 base removed from V and 5 bases from J, the gap between germline ends came to 12 bases. The CDR3 DNA reads as TGTGCCAGCAGCTTGTCCGGGGGGTTTTATGGCTACACCTTC. Translation: CASSLSGGFYGYTF. Full variable domain (remainder filled in from reference TRBV5-8 and TRBJ1-2): EAGVTQSPTHLIKTRGQQATLRCSPISGHTSVYWYQQALGLGLQFLLWYDEGEERNRGNFPPRFSGRQFPNYSSELNVNALELEDSALYLCASSLSGGFYGYTFGSGTRLTVV.

The chain recombines TRBV4-3 with TRBJ1-2, with D possibly matching TRBD1 (5 bases). The V and J ends lost 0 bases and 7 bases respectively, with 15 bases between them. The CDR3 runs 15 residues. The V gene's germline CDR1 is LGHNA and CDR2 YSLEER. CDR3 in amino acids: CASSQDLVRGSGYTF. CDR3 in DNA: TGCGCCAGCAGCCAAGATTTGGTACGGGGGAGTGGCTACACCTTC.

Only one count was recorded for this clone. V is TRBV9 and J is TRBJ2-7; D is possibly TRBD2 (7 bases). The CDR3 totals 17 residues. The germline V and J ends were trimmed by 0 bases and 0 bases, with 16 bases remaining between them. Germline CDR1 and CDR2: SGDLS and YYNGEE. The CDR3 DNA follows: TGTGCCAGCAGCGTAGGAGGGGGATTAGCGGGCTCCTACGAGCAGTACTTC. Residues: CASSVGGGLAGSYEQYF.

The CDR3 region has the DNA TGTGCCAGCACCCCCGGTTGGGACAGCTATGGCTACACCTTC. Its protein product is CASTPGWDSYGYTF. The chain has TRBV4-2 and TRBJ1-2; 7 bases fit TRBD1. Germline V lookup: CDR1 LGHNA, CDR2 YNFKEQ. This CDR3 spans 14 amino acids. J lost 4 bases, V lost 7 bases, and 9 bases had no gene match.

The genes are TRBV4-2 and TRBJ2-1; 8 bases are a match to TRBD2. This CDR3 region has 16 residues. The junction had 2 bases not matched to a gene; V was cut back by 0 bases and J by 1 base. The germline gives CDR1 LGHNA, CDR2 YNFKEQ. In DNA, the CDR3 is TGTGCCAGCAGCCAAGATACTAGCGGTTCCTACAATGAGCAGTTCTTC. This gives the protein CASSQDTSGSYNEQFF.

The gene calls are TRBV5-4 and TRBJ2-1; the D is unclear. The CDR3 totals 14 residues. The germline V gene has CDR1 SGHNT and CDR2 YYREEE (reference sequence). The V end lost 2 bases, the J end lost 5 bases, and 11 bases lay between the germline ends. The CDR3 region has the DNA TGTGCCAGCAGCTTAAGTTCTCGGAACAATGAGCAGTTCTTC. Protein sequence: CASSLSSRNNEQFF.

In its sample, this clone was seen once. The chain is built from TRBV7-8 and TRBJ1-2; 9 bases match TRBD1. The CDR3 spans 17 residues. Germline-derived CDR1 and CDR2 are SGHVS and FQNEAQ. Germline trimming cut 6 bases from V and 0 bases from J; bases unmatched to any gene: 11. CDR3: CASSQGPGTGTNYGYTF. The DNA of the CDR3 is TGTGCCAGCAGTCAAGGACCCGGGACAGGGACTAACTATGGCTACACCTTC.

This chain joins TRBV5-8 and TRBJ2-3; 7 bases agree with TRBD1. Germline V gene lookup returns CDR1 SGHTS and CDR2 YDEGEE. This CDR3 comprises 13 residues. The trim removed 5 bases at V and 0 bases at J, leaving 0 bases unmatched. CDR3 in amino acids: CASRQGSTDTQYF. For the CDR3, the DNA is TGTGCCAGCAGACAGGGGAGCACAGATACGCAGTATTTT.

The chain links TRBV19 to TRBJ2-5, with 8 bases fitting TRBD1. This CDR3 contains 13 residues. Losses at the gene ends were 3 bases for V and 9 bases for J; bases not matched to a gene: 6. The germline gives CDR1 LNHDA, CDR2 SQIVND (reference sequence). CDR3 in DNA: TGTGCCAGTAGTATTTCTAAACAGGGGGCCCAGTACTTC. Its translation: CASSISKQGAQYF. Full variable domain (rest looked up from reference TRBV19 and TRBJ2-5): DGGITQSPKYLFRKEGQNVTLSCEQNLNHDAMYWYRQDPGQGLRLIYYSQIVNDFQKGDIAEGYSVSREKKESFPLTVTSAQKNPTAFYLCASSISKQGAQYFGPGTRLLVL.

This chain connects TRBV4-2 to TRBJ2-7; TRBD2 agrees at 12 bases. V shed 4 bases, J shed 2 bases, and the junction held 12 bases outside the gene matches. CDR1 LGHNA and CDR2 YNFKEQ come from the germline V gene. This CDR3 has 18 amino acids. The DNA of the CDR3 is TGTGCCAGCAGCCCCCAGACTAGCGGGAGTATAAGGGCCTACGAGCAGTACTTC. Protein sequence: CASSPQTSGSIRAYEQYF.

CDR3 loop: CASGSGLGVGMNTEAFF. Written as DNA, the CDR3 is TGTGCCAGCGGTAGTGGCTTGGGGGTGGGGATGAACACTGAAGCTTTCTTT. The chain employs TRBV2 and TRBJ1-1, with D possibly matching TRBD1 (5 bases). The length of the CDR3 is 17 residues. V was clipped by 8 bases and J by 0 bases, with 22 bases between them. Germline CDR1 reads SNHLY; CDR2 reads FYNNEI. Full variable domain (outside the CDR3, taken from reference TRBV2 and TRBJ1-1): EPEVTQTPSHQVTQMGQEVILRCVPISNHLYFYWYRQILGQKVEFLVSFYNNEISEKSEIFDDQFSVERPDGSNFTLKIRSTKLEDSAMYFCASGSGLGVGMNTEAFFGQGTRLTVV.

V and J are TRBV7-9 and TRBJ2-5; 9 bases are shared with TRBD1. This CDR3 is built from 15 residues. Germline loops: CDR1 SEHNR, CDR2 FQNEAQ (reference sequence). The junction had 9 bases not matched to a gene; V was cut back by 5 bases and J by 5 bases. The DNA of the CDR3 is TGTGCCAGCAGCCTATACAGGGGGCGAGGGGAGACCCAGTACTTC. Residues: CASSLYRGRGETQYF.

This clone was recorded only once. The chain employs TRBV5-6 and TRBJ2-7; possible D gene TRBD1, 7 bases. Germline V gives CDR1 SGHDT, CDR2 YYEEEE. The CDR3 is 15 amino acids. Trimming removed 4 bases at V and 1 base at J, with 15 bases between. The CDR3 spells CASSSRQGGSYEQYF. In DNA form, the CDR3 reads TGTGCCAGCAGCAGCCGACAGGGAGGTTCCTACGAGCAGTACTTC.

The V and J genes are TRBV27 and TRBJ1-3; D unclear. Trimming removed 6 bases at V and 0 bases at J, with 12 bases between. The germline V gene encodes CDR1 MNHEY and CDR2 SMNVEV (reference sequence). The CDR3 is 15 amino acids. The chain's CDR3 is CASSPDIHSGNTIYF. The CDR3 coding sequence is TGTGCCAGCAGCCCCGACATCCACTCTGGAAACACCATATATTTT.

The chain combines TRBV4-2 with TRBJ2-7; possibly TRBD1 for D (6 bases). V dropped 0 bases and J dropped 7 bases, with 16 bases sitting between them. From germline, CDR1 is LGHNA and CDR2 YNFKEQ. The CDR3 consists of 15 residues. The CDR3 coding sequence is TGTGCCAGCAGCCAAGAAAAGAGGACAGTCGGGGAGCAGTACTTC. Translating it yields CASSQEKRTVGEQYF.

This chain joins TRBV7-3 and TRBJ2-1, with no clear D. This CDR3 comprises 16 residues. The germline CDR1 and CDR2 sequences are SGHTA and FQGTGA. Trimming took off 5 bases at V and 0 bases at J, with 14 bases between the two ends. The CDR3 loop reads CASSTRKGSSYNEQFF. The CDR3 coding sequence is TGTGCCAGCAGCACGAGAAAAGGGTCCTCCTACAATGAGCAGTTCTTC. The whole variable domain, filled in from reference TRBV7-3 and TRBJ2-1, reads GAGVSQTPSNKVTEKGKYVELRCDPISGHTALYWYRQSLGQGPEFLIYFQGTGAADDSGLPNDRFFAVRPEGSVSTLKIQRTERGDSAVYLCASSTRKGSSYNEQFFGPGTRLTVL.

The chain employs TRBV15 and TRBJ2-1; perhaps TRBD2 as D (5 bases). V lost 2 bases to trimming and J lost 3 bases, with 14 bases between them. The CDR3 has 16 residues. Germline-derived CDR1 and CDR2 are LNHNV and YYDKDF (reference sequence). In nucleotides, the CDR3 is TGTGCCACCAGCAGACTCGGAGGAGACTACTACAATGAGCAGTTCTTC. This codes for CATSRLGGDYYNEQFF. The variable domain in full, with the rest retrieved from reference TRBV15 and TRBJ2-1, is DAMVIQNPRYQVTQFGKPVTLSCSQTLNHNVMYWYQQKSSQAPKLLFHYYDKDFNNEADTPDNFQSRRPNTSFCFLDIRSPGLGDTAMYLCATSRLGGDYYNEQFFGPGTRLTVL.